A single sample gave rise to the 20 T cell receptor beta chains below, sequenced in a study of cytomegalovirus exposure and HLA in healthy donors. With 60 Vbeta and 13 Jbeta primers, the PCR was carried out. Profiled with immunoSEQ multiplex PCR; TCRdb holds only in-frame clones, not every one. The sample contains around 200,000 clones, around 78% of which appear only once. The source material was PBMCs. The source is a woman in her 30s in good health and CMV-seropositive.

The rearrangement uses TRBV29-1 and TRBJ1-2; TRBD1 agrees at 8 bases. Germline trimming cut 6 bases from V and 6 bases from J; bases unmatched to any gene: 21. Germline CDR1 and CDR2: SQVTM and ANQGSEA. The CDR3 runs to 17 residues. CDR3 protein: CSVMATGGQYFEDGYTF. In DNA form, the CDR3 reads TGCAGCGTAATGGCAACAGGGGGGCAATATTTTGAGGATGGCTACACCTTC. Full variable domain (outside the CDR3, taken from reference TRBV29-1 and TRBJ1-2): SAVISQKPSRDICQRGTSLTIQCQVDSQVTMMFWYRQQPGQSLTLIATANQGSEATYESGFVIDKFPISRPNLTFSTLTVSNMSPEDSSIYLCSVMATGGQYFEDGYTFGSGTRLTVV.

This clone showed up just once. CDR3: CASSLGQYYGYTF. The CDR3 coding sequence is TGTGCCAGCAGTTTGGGACAGTACTATGGCTACACCTTC. The V gene is TRBV27, the J gene TRBJ1-2; 7 bases are shared with TRBD1. Germline V gene data show CDR1 as MNHEY and CDR2 as SMNVEV (reference sequence). The CDR3 length is 13 residues. V shed 3 bases and J 3 bases; nucleotides not matched to a gene: 1.

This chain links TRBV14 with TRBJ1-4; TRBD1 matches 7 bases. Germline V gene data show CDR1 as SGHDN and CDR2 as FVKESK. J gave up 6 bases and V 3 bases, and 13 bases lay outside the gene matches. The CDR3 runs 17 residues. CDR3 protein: CASSHRPHRGIDEKLFF. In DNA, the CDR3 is TGTGCCAGCAGCCACCGACCCCACAGGGGTATTGATGAAAAACTGTTTTTT.

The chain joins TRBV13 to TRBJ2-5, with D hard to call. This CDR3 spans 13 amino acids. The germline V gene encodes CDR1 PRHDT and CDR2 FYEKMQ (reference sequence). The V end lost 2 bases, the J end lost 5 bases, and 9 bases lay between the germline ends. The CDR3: CASSLMQSETQYF. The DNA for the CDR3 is TGTGCCAGCAGCTTAATGCAGTCGGAGACCCAGTACTTC.

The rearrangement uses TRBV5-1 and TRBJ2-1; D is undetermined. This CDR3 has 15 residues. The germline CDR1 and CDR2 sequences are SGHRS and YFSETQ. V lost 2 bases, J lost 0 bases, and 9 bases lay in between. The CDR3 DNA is TGCGCCAGCAGCTTTGGAGATAGCTCCTACAATGAGCAGTTCTTC. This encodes CASSFGDSSYNEQFF.

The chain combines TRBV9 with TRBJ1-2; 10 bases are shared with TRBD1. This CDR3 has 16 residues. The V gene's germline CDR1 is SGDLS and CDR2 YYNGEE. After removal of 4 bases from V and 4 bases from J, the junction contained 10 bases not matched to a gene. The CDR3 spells CASSSTQTGGSYGYTF. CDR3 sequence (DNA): TGTGCCAGCAGCTCCACTCAGACAGGGGGCAGCTATGGCTACACCTTC.

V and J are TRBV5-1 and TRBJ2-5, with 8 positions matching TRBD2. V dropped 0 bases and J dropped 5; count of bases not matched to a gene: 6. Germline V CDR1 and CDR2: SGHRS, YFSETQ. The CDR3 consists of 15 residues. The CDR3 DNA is TGCGCCAGCAGCTTGGACGGGAGGGCCCGTGAGACCCAGTACTTC. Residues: CASSLDGRARETQYF.

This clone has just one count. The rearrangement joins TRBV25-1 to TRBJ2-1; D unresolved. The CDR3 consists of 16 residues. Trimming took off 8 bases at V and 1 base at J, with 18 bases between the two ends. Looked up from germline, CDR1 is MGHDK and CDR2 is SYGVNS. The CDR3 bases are TGTGCCAGCCGTCGGTCCGTCTCTACTTCCTACAATGAGCAGTTCTTC. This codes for CASRRSVSTSYNEQFF.

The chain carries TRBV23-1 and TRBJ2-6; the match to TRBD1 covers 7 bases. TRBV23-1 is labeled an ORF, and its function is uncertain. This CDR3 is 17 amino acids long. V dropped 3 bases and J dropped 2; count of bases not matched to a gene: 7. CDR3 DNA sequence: TGCGCCAGCAGTCACCGTGACAGGGTAGCTGGGGCCAACGTCCTGACTTTC. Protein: CASSHRDRVAGANVLTF.

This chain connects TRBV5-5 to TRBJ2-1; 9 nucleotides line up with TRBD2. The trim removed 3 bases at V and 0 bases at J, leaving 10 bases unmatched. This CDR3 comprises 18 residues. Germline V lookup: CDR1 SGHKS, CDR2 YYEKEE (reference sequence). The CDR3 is CASSSGLSGRISYNEQFF. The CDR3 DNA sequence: TGTGCCAGCAGCTCCGGCCTTAGCGGGAGAATCTCCTACAATGAGCAGTTCTTC. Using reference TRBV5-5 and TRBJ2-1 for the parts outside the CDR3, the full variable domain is DAGVTQSPTHLIKTRGQQVTLRCSPISGHKSVSWYQQVLGQGPQFIFQYYEKEERGRGNFPDRFSARQFPNYSSELNVNALLLGDSALYLCASSSGLSGRISYNEQFFGPGTRLTVL.

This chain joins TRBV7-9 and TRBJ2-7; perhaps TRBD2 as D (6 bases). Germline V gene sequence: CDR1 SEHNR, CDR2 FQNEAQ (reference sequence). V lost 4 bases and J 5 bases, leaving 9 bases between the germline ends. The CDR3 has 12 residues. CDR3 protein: CASSWRAHEQYF. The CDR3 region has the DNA TGTGCCAGCAGCTGGAGGGCCCACGAGCAGTACTTC.

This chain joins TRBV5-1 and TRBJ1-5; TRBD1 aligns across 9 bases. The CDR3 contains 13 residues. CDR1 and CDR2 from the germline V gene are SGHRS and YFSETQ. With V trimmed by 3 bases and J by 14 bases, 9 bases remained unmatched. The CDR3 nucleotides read TGCGCCAGCAGCTCGGAACAGGGGGCAATCAAGCATTTT. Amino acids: CASSSEQGAIKHF.

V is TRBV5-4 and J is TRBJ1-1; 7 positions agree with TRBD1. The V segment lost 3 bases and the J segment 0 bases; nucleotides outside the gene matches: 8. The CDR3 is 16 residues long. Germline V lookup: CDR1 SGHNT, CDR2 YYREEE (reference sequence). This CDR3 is CASSYDPGQLNTEAFF. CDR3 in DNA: TGTGCCAGCAGCTACGATCCGGGACAGCTGAACACTGAAGCTTTCTTT.

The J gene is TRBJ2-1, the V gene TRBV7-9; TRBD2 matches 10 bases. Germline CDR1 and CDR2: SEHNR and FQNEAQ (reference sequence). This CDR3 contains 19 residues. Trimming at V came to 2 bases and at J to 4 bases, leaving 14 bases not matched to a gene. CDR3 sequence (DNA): TGTGCCAGCAGCTTAATCCTAGCGGGGGCTACCATACTTTACAATGAGCAGTTCTTC. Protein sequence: CASSLILAGATILYNEQFF.

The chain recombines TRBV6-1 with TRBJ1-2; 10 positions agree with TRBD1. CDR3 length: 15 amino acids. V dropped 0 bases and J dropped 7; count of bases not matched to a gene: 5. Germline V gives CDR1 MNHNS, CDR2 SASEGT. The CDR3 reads CASSEAGTGVSGYTF. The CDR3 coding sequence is TGTGCCAGCAGTGAAGCGGGGACAGGGGTTTCTGGCTACACCTTC.

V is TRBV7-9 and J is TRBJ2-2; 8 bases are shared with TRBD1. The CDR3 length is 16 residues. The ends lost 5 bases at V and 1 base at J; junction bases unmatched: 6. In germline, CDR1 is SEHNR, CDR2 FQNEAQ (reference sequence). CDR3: CASSRLGTGNTGELFF. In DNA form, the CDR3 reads TGTGCCAGCAGCCGACTCGGGACAGGGAACACCGGGGAGCTGTTTTTT.

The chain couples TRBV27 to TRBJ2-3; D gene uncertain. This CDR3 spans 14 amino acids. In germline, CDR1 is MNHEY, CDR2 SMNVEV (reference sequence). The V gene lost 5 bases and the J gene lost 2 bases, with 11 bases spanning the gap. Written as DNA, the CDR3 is TGTGCCAGCAGTCCCACCCGAGTCACAGATACGCAGTATTTT. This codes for CASSPTRVTDTQYF.

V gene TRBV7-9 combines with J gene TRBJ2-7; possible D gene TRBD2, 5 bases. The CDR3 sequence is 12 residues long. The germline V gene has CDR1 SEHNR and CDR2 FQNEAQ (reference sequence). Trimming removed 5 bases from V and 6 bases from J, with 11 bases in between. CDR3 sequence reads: CASSPSEGEQYF. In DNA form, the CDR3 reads TGTGCCAGCAGCCCCAGTGAGGGCGAGCAGTACTTC.

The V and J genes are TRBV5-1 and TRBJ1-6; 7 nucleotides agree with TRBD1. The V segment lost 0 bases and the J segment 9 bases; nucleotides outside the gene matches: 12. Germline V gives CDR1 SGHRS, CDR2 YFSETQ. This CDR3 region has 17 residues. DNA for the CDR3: TGCGCCAGCAGCTTGGCTGCAGGGGGTTTTGGACGTTCACCCCTCCACTTT. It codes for CASSLAAGGFGRSPLHF.

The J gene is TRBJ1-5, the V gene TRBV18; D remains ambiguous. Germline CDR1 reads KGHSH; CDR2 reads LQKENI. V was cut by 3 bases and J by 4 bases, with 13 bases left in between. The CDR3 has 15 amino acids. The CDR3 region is CASSPDFGDNQPQHF. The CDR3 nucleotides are TGTGCCAGCTCACCGGATTTCGGGGATAATCAGCCCCAGCATTTT.